This passage covers 11 T cell receptor beta chains from one sample sequenced in a study of T cell responses to AZD1222 COVID-19 vaccine. Clones were read by immunoSEQ multiplex PCR, and TCRdb kept only the in-frame ones, dropping some. The table has 150,000 to 200,000 clones, about 91% seen once. The starting material was peripheral blood, obtained 28 days after the second AZD1222 dose. The source of these receptors is an adult who received the AZD1222 COVID-19 vaccine.

The V gene is TRBV6-5, the J gene TRBJ2-3, with 10 bases matching TRBD1. V lost 8 bases to trimming and J lost 6 bases; unmatched junction nucleotides: 8. This CDR3 spans 14 amino acids. The germline V gene encodes CDR1 MNHEY and CDR2 SVGAGI. Here the CDR3 reads CASGGQGELDTQYF. CDR3 sequence (DNA): TGTGCCAGCGGAGGACAGGGGGAGCTCGATACGCAGTATTTT.

This clone occurred a few times. Other DNA sequences in the same sample also yield this CDR3. The chain uses TRBV5-6 and TRBJ2-7, with D unclear. The CDR3 spans 12 residues. CDR1 is SGHDT and CDR2 is YYEEEE in the germline V gene. Between the trimmed V and J ends, which lost 0 bases and 4 bases, there was a span of 5 bases. CDR3 region: CASSLVGYEQYF. The CDR3 region has the DNA TGTGCCAGCAGCTTGGTGGGATACGAGCAGTACTTC.

The chain couples TRBV30 to TRBJ2-7, with 10 nucleotides matching TRBD2. The CDR3 covers 14 residues. Germline CDR1 reads GTSNPN; CDR2 reads SVGIG (reference sequence). Trimming cost V 5 bases and J 4 bases; bases outside gene matches: 8. The CDR3 here is CAWVGTSGIYEQYF. CDR3 in DNA: TGTGCCTGGGTCGGCACTAGCGGGATTTACGAGCAGTACTTC.

This chain links TRBV6-2 or TRBV6-3 with TRBJ2-7; 7 nucleotides agree with TRBD1. CDR1 and CDR2 (germline): MNHEY, SVGEGT. V was clipped by 6 bases and J by 2 bases; unmatched bases: 7. The CDR3 length is 14 residues. CDR3 region: CASSTGQYPYEQYF. The CDR3 nucleotides are TGTGCCAGCAGCACGGGACAGTATCCCTACGAGCAGTACTTC.

The V call is TRBV6-1, the J call TRBJ2-7; possibly TRBD1 for D (5 bases). The CDR3 spans 15 residues. CDR1 and CDR2 (germline): MNHNS, SASEGT. The V end was cut by 1 base, the J end by 2 bases, with 12 bases between. CDR3 residues: CASSEGGTVTYEQYF. DNA for the CDR3: TGTGCCAGCAGTGAAGGGGGCACCGTCACCTACGAGCAGTACTTC.

This clone occurred a few times. The chain has TRBV6-4 and TRBJ2-2; D perhaps matches TRBD1 (5 bases). Trimming left V 5 bases short and J 5 bases short, with 9 bases between. Germline CDR1 reads MRHNA; CDR2 reads SNTAGT. This CDR3 region has 13 residues. The CDR3 spells CASSPTVTGELFF. The CDR3 region has the DNA TGTGCCAGCAGTCCGACAGTTACCGGGGAGCTGTTTTTT.

The chain links TRBV5-1 to TRBJ2-1; 7 nucleotides line up with TRBD2. The CDR3 loop spans 11 amino acids. V was pared by 0 bases and J by 14 bases, with 2 bases of the junction left unmatched. Germline assignment: CDR1 SGHRS and CDR2 YFSETQ. The CDR3 here is CASSLAGGKFF. The CDR3 DNA follows: TGCGCCAGCAGCTTGGCCGGGGGGAAGTTCTTC. Variable domain in full (rest from reference TRBV5-1 and TRBJ2-1): KAGVTQTPRYLIKTRGQQVTLSCSPISGHRSVSWYQQTPGQGLQFLFEYFSETQRNKGNFPGRFSGRQFSNSRSEMNVSTLELGDSALYLCASSLAGGKFFGPGTRLTVL.

The chain employs TRBV2 and TRBJ1-1; 7 positions agree with TRBD1. Trimming at V came to 6 bases and at J to 2 bases, leaving 6 bases not matched to a gene. The CDR3 extends over 14 amino acids. CDR1 and CDR2 from the germline V gene are SNHLY and FYNNEI. In DNA form, the CDR3 reads TGTGCCAGCAGGTCTACAGGGGTCAACACTGAAGCTTTCTTT. Translation: CASRSTGVNTEAFF.

V and J are TRBV5-6 and TRBJ1-5, with D unclear. The CDR3 has 13 residues. V dropped 4 bases and J dropped 5 bases, with 10 bases sitting between them. Germline CDR1 SGHDT, CDR2 YYEEEE. The CDR3 sequence: CASSAGVYQPQHF. CDR3 nucleotides: TGTGCCAGCAGCGCGGGAGTTTATCAGCCCCAGCATTTT.

The chain joins TRBV7-2 to TRBJ1-5; D remains ambiguous. Trimming removed 5 bases from V and 3 bases from J, with 14 bases in between. This CDR3 region has 15 residues. Germline CDR1 SGHTA, CDR2 FQGNSA. CDR3 DNA: TGTGCCAGCAGCGCATCAGGATTCCCCAATCAGCCCCAGCATTTT. This codes for CASSASGFPNQPQHF.

This sequence joins TRBV3-1 (or the pseudogene TRBV3-2) and TRBJ1-1; 9 nucleotides agree with TRBD1. The CDR3 extends over 15 amino acids. V shed 4 bases, J shed 0 bases, and the junction held 3 bases outside the gene matches. CDR1 and CDR2 from the germline V gene are LGHDT and YNNKEL (reference sequence). The CDR3 is CASSPGQGMNTEAFF. The CDR3 bases are TGTGCCAGCAGCCCAGGACAGGGGATGAACACTGAAGCTTTCTTT.